A selection of T cell receptor beta chains follows, all from one sample in a study of early stage breast cancer tumors. Sequencing used immunoSEQ multiplex PCR; TCRdb keeps in-frame clones, though not all of them. The table lists tens of thousands of clones, about 89% of them singletons, with around 5% in the top ten. Sequencing was carried out using blood. Receptors were obtained from a person aged 70 to 85 with breast cancer. The CDR3 runs from the conserved cysteine through the conserved F or W. Fields, in order: D gene, clone size, J gene, V gene, CDR3 protein, CDR3 DNA. D genes are given only for firm matches. Clone sizes are given selectively: once, few, many, or a class where the clone is expanded.

-,-,TRBJ2-1,TRBV11-3,CASSLDTYNNEQFF,TGTGCCAGCAGCTTAGACACATACAACAATGAGCAGTTCTTC
-,-,TRBJ2-5,TRBV5-4,CASRKETGLGQETQYF,TGTGCCAGCAGGAAGGAGACGGGACTGGGGCAAGAGACCCAGTACTTC
TRBD1,-,TRBJ2-5,TRBV7-6,CASSSSGTAYQETQYF,TGTGCCAGCAGCTCTTCCGGGACAGCGTACCAAGAGACCCAGTACTTC
TRBD2,-,TRBJ2-7,TRBV7-9,CASSKNRDYHSYEQYF,TGTGCCAGCAGCAAAAACCGGGACTACCATTCCTACGAGCAGTACTTC
TRBD2,-,TRBJ2-5,TRBV5-4,CASSSRGGRWETQYF,TGTGCCAGCAGCTCGCGGGGGGGCAGATGGGAGACCCAGTACTTC
-,medium-sized,TRBJ1-2,TRBV6-5,CASSYSTTGTWGYTF,TGTGCCAGCAGTTACTCGACTACTGGCACCTGGGGCTACACCTTC
TRBD1,-,TRBJ2-7,TRBV19,CASTTGTGYDEQYF,TGTGCCAGTACCACCGGGACAGGGTACGACGAGCAGTACTTC
-,-,TRBJ2-5,TRBV5-5,CASSLGLQNKETQYF,TGTGCCAGCAGCTTGGGTCTGCAGAATAAAGAGACCCAGTACTTC
TRBD2,-,TRBJ2-5,TRBV7-2,CASSPQRGGQETQYF,TGTGCCAGCAGCCCCCAGCGGGGGGGCCAAGAGACCCAGTACTTC
-,-,TRBJ1-5,TRBV6-6,CASRGPTGIDNQPQHF,TGTGCCAGCAGGGGGCCTACAGGTATTGACAATCAGCCCCAGCATTTT
-,-,TRBJ1-4,TRBV5-1,CASRLLGQRSGGEKLFF,TGCGCCAGCAGATTGCTGGGACAAAGATCCGGAGGTGAAAAACTGTTTTTT
-,-,TRBJ1-5,TRBV23-1,CASRQDQPQHF,TGCGCCAGCAGACAGGATCAGCCCCAGCATTTT
TRBD2,-,TRBJ2-1,TRBV7-2,CASSLAGTSVNEQFF,TGTGCCAGCAGCTTAGCTGGGACTAGCGTGAATGAGCAGTTCTTC
TRBD2,-,TRBJ2-1,TRBV5-8,CASSWGLAVTNEQFF,TGTGCCAGCAGCTGGGGACTAGCTGTGACCAATGAGCAGTTCTTC
-,-,TRBJ1-1,TRBV25-1,CASSHAGGRTEAFF,TGTGCCAGCAGTCATGCGGGGGGCCGGACTGAAGCTTTCTTT
-,once,TRBJ2-7,TRBV10-2,CASSVSSPYEQYF,TGCGCCAGCAGTGTTAGCAGTCCCTACGAGCAGTACTTC
TRBD2,-,TRBJ2-5,TRBV6-4,CASSLIAGPQETQYF,TGTGCCAGCAGTTTAATAGCGGGCCCCCAAGAGACCCAGTACTTC
-,-,TRBJ2-7,TRBV10-2,CASSELLQAAYEQYF,TGCGCCAGCAGTGAGTTATTACAGGCGGCCTACGAGCAGTACTTC
TRBD2,-,TRBJ2-1,TRBV30,CAWQLAGISNEQFF,TGTGCCTGGCAACTAGCGGGGATCTCCAATGAGCAGTTCTTC
TRBD2,once,TRBJ2-3,TRBV19,CASRGRAGVVDTQYF,TGTGCCAGTAGGGGCCGCGCGGGAGTAGTAGATACGCAGTATTTT
-,-,TRBJ1-5,TRBV27,CASSFRSNGELGDQPQHF,TGTGCCAGCAGTTTCCGGTCCAACGGAGAATTAGGTGATCAGCCCCAGCATTTT
-,-,TRBJ2-7,TRBV6-5,CASRRSGGYEQYF,TGTGCCAGCAGGCGATCCGGGGGCTACGAGCAGTACTTC
-,once,TRBJ1-4,TRBV19,CASSMRARATNEKLFF,TGTGCCAGTAGTATGAGGGCGCGGGCAACTAATGAAAAACTGTTTTTT
-,-,TRBJ1-4,TRBV28,CASSFAGTRLDEKLFF,TGTGCCAGCAGTTTCGCCGGGACAAGGCTTGATGAAAAACTGTTTTTT
TRBD2,once,TRBJ2-3,TRBV27,CASRGLAGTDTQYF,TGTGCCAGCAGGGGACTAGCGGGCACAGATACGCAGTATTTT
-,-,TRBJ1-1,TRBV5-4,CASSTDSMNTEAFF,TGTGCCAGCAGCACCGACAGTATGAACACTGAAGCTTTCTTT
TRBD2,-,TRBJ2-7,TRBV11-3,CASSLGSGSPYEQYF,TGTGCCAGCAGCTTAGGTAGCGGGAGCCCCTACGAGCAGTACTTC
TRBD1,-,TRBJ1-1,TRBV6-5,CASSYSIQGSTEAFF,TGTGCCAGCAGTTACTCGATACAGGGGAGCACTGAAGCTTTCTTT
-,-,TRBJ1-2,TRBV28,CASSLVYPQPSGGYTF,TGTGCCAGCAGTTTGGTTTATCCCCAACCTAGCGGGGGCTACACCTTC
TRBD1,-,TRBJ2-6,TRBV7-2,CASSLNRGQGANVLTF,TGTGCCAGCAGCTTAAACAGGGGGCAGGGGGCCAACGTCCTGACTTTC
-,-,TRBJ1-2,TRBV2,CASSGQDSMSYTF,TGTGCCAGCAGTGGCCAGGATTCTATGAGCTACACCTTC
TRBD2,-,TRBJ2-5,TRBV9,CASSVGSSGGGQETQYF,TGTGCCAGCAGCGTAGGCTCTAGCGGGGGAGGCCAAGAGACCCAGTACTTC
TRBD1,-,TRBJ1-3,TRBV6-1,CASSEAGGLNTIYF,TGTGCCAGCAGTGAAGCAGGGGGCCTAAACACCATATATTTT
-,-,TRBJ1-1,TRBV7-3,CASSSPGVNTEAFF,TGTGCCAGCAGCTCCCCGGGAGTGAACACTGAAGCTTTCTTT
TRBD1,once,TRBJ2-1,TRBV7-9,CASRQGTEQFF,TGTGCCAGCCGACAGGGTACTGAGCAGTTCTTC
-,-,TRBJ1-1,TRBV4-2,CASSRRGADTEAFF,TGTGCCAGCTCGAGACGGGGGGCGGACACTGAAGCTTTCTTT
TRBD2,-,TRBJ2-3,TRBV7-9,CASSPLPRTSGDTQYF,TGTGCCAGCAGCCCCCTCCCCCGGACTAGCGGGGATACGCAGTATTTT
TRBD1,-,TRBJ1-3,TRBV18,CASSPRDSFSGNTIYF,TGTGCCAGCTCACCGCGGGACAGTTTCTCTGGAAACACCATATATTTT
TRBD1,-,TRBJ1-2,TRBV5-1,CASSPRQGVIYTF,TGCGCCAGCAGTCCACGACAGGGCGTGATCTACACCTTC
-,-,TRBJ1-5,TRBV6-6,CASSYSDSAQQPQHF,TGTGCCAGCAGTTACTCGGACAGTGCGCAGCAGCCCCAGCATTTT
TRBD1,-,TRBJ1-2,TRBV7-2,CASSSRDRVHGYTF,TGTGCCAGCAGCTCGAGGGACAGGGTCCATGGCTACACCTTC
TRBD1,-,TRBJ1-4,TRBV6-5,CASSRPGQAYEKLFF,TGTGCCAGCAGCCGCCCGGGACAGGCTTATGAAAAACTGTTTTTT
-,-,TRBJ1-4,TRBV27,CASSPRIGNEKLFF,TGTGCCAGCAGTCCGAGGATCGGTAATGAAAAACTGTTTTTT
-,once,TRBJ2-3,TRBV6-4,CATTQVDQARADTDTQYF,TGTGCCACCACTCAAGTAGATCAGGCCAGGGCTGACACAGATACGCAGTATTTT
TRBD2,once,TRBJ2-1,TRBV2,CASSELAGRGEQFF,TGTGCCAGCAGTGAACTAGCGGGGCGAGGAGAGCAGTTCTTC
-,-,TRBJ1-1,TRBV21-1,CASSNGSLRTEAFF,TGTGCCAGCAGCAATGGGAGTCTCAGGACTGAAGCTTTCTTT
TRBD1,-,TRBJ1-5,TRBV2,CASSWDRGYQPQHF,TGTGCCAGCAGCTGGGACAGGGGTTATCAGCCCCAGCATTTT
-,-,TRBJ1-1,TRBV30,CAWNPMGGTEAFF,TGTGCCTGGAACCCAATGGGGGGCACTGAAGCTTTCTTT
-,-,TRBJ2-2,TRBV5-3,CARSFDLSQEETGELFF,TGTGCCAGAAGCTTCGATTTGTCACAGGAAGAAACCGGGGAGCTGTTTTTT